These 31 T cell receptor beta chains originate from one sample sequenced in a study of a mutant IDH1 vaccine in newly diagnosed glioma. Time point reported: week 35, safety follow-up. In every dose of vaccine, 300 ug of mutant IDH1 20-mer peptide was given alongside topical imiquimod. Their specific antigens are unknown. The data were produced by immunoSEQ multiplex PCR, yet TCRdb's version contains in-frame clones alone and is incomplete. The repertoire holds 26,000 or so clones, around four fifths seen once, with roughly a third in the top ten. The sample in question was PBMCs, obtained from a glioma patient whose treatment included an IDH1 peptide vaccine. The source is a man between 25 and 39 years old with glioma.

This chain connects TRBV30 to TRBJ1-1; the D gene is possibly TRBD1 (5 bases). The CDR3 contains 14 residues. V shed 6 bases and J shed 4 bases, with 18 bases lying between them. Germline-derived CDR1 and CDR2 are GTSNPN and SVGIG (reference sequence). Written as DNA, the CDR3 is TGTGCCTGTGGGTTCGGGGGTGTAGTCACTGAAGCTTTCTTT. Residues: CACGFGGVVTEAFF.

The rearrangement links TRBV5-4 to TRBJ1-3; 9 nucleotides align to TRBD1. The CDR3 is 16 amino acids. The germline gives CDR1 SGHNT, CDR2 YYREEE (reference sequence). With V trimmed by 5 bases and J by 5 bases, 11 bases remained unmatched. The CDR3 nucleotides read TGTGCCAGCAGTTCTACCGGGACAGGGTTACGAAACACCATATATTTT. It translates to CASSSTGTGLRNTIYF.

The chain joins TRBV15 to TRBJ1-5; D possibly corresponds to TRBD1 (6 bases). There are 15 residues in the CDR3. Germline V lookup: CDR1 LNHNV, CDR2 YYDKDF (reference sequence). Trimming removed 0 bases from V and 7 bases from J, with 13 bases in between. CDR3: CATSREGGAGQPQHF. The DNA of the CDR3 is TGTGCCACCAGCAGAGAGGGGGGGGCCGGACAGCCCCAGCATTTT. Using reference TRBV15 and TRBJ1-5 for the parts outside the CDR3, the full variable domain is DAMVIQNPRYQVTQFGKPVTLSCSQTLNHNVMYWYQQKSSQAPKLLFHYYDKDFNNEADTPDNFQSRRPNTSFCFLDIRSPGLGDTAMYLCATSREGGAGQPQHFGDGTRLSIL.

The chain uses TRBV7-9 and TRBJ2-2, with 10 bases aligning to TRBD2. The CDR3 spans 17 residues. Unmatched junction bases numbered 12, after V lost 4 bases and J lost 7 bases. Germline V gene sequence: CDR1 SEHNR, CDR2 FQNEAQ (reference sequence). As DNA, the CDR3 is TGTGCCAGCAGCTCTGGTAGCACTAGCGGGACGGTCGGGGAGCTGTTTTTT. It yields the protein CASSSGSTSGTVGELFF.

The rearrangement links TRBV27 to TRBJ2-7, with a tentative D call TRBD2 (6 bases). With 5 bases removed from V and 6 bases from J, the gap between germline ends came to 14 bases. Germline V lookup: CDR1 MNHEY, CDR2 SMNVEV (reference sequence). The CDR3 is 13 residues long. This CDR3 reads CASSPPGAVEQYF. Written as DNA, the CDR3 is TGTGCCAGCAGTCCCCCGGGAGCTGTCGAGCAGTACTTC.

This clone was recorded a few times. V usage is TRBV7-3 and J usage is TRBJ1-1, with D uncertain. The ends were cut back, 2 bases at V and 1 base at J, with 5 bases in the middle. In germline, CDR1 is SGHTA, CDR2 FQGTGA. This CDR3 region has 13 residues. DNA of the CDR3: TGTGCCAGCAGCTTAGAAGGGAACACTGAAGCTTTCTTT. Translating gives CASSLEGNTEAFF.

The rearrangement links TRBV25-1 to TRBJ2-5; D unclear. The CDR3 is 15 residues long. Germline V gene lookup returns CDR1 MGHDK and CDR2 SYGVNS. Trimming took off 0 bases at V and 3 bases at J, with 11 bases between the two ends. The CDR3 reads CASSEYPVQEETQYF. DNA for the CDR3: TGTGCCAGCAGTGAATACCCGGTTCAGGAAGAGACCCAGTACTTC.

The CDR3 sequence: CASSEALPAYNEQFF. DNA of the CDR3: TGTGCCAGCAGTGAAGCGCTTCCGGCTTACAATGAGCAGTTCTTC. This chain joins TRBV6-1 and TRBJ2-1; unclear D gene. V gave up 0 bases and J gave up 4 bases, with 10 bases separating them. The CDR3 totals 15 residues. Germline V gives CDR1 MNHNS, CDR2 SASEGT.

J is TRBJ2-5 and V is TRBV29-1; perhaps D is TRBD1 or TRBD2 (6 bases each). Between the trimmed V and J ends, which lost 5 bases and 6 bases, there was a span of 13 bases. Looked up from germline, CDR1 is SQVTM and CDR2 is ANQGSEA. The CDR3 is 12 amino acids. CDR3 region: CSVYGGQKTQYF. The DNA for the CDR3 is TGCAGCGTTTATGGGGGGCAAAAGACCCAGTACTTC.

This clone has only one observation. The genes are TRBV4-3 and TRBJ1-4, with D possibly being TRBD1 (6 bases). V dropped 8 bases and J dropped 7 bases, with 14 bases sitting between them. The CDR3 is 13 amino acids. Per germline, CDR1 LGHNA and CDR2 YSLEER. CDR3 in DNA: TGCGCCAGCGGGGGGGGCGCAGGTGAAAAACTGTTTTTT. Its translation: CASGGGAGEKLFF.

V usage is TRBV27 and J usage is TRBJ2-2, with 9 bases identical to TRBD1. Germline loops: CDR1 MNHEY, CDR2 SMNVEV (reference sequence). The trim removed 5 bases at V and 3 bases at J, leaving 13 bases unmatched. The CDR3 contains 18 residues. CDR3 sequence: CASSARDRDFQDTGELFF. CDR3 DNA: TGTGCCAGCAGTGCCCGGGACAGGGATTTTCAGGACACCGGGGAGCTGTTTTTT.

V gene TRBV30 combines with J gene TRBJ2-1; 10 bases are a match to TRBD2. The CDR3 totals 15 residues. V lost 5 bases and J lost 4; bases outside the gene matches: 8. Germline V gives CDR1 GTSNPN, CDR2 SVGIG (reference sequence). The CDR3 DNA is TGTGCCTGGGGGGACCAGCGGGGGGGATACAATGAGCAGTTCTTC. This sequence encodes CAWGDQRGGYNEQFF. The full variable domain, in which reference TRBV30 and TRBJ2-1 provide the parts outside the CDR3, is SQTIHQWPATLVQPVGSPLSLECTVEGTSNPNLYWYRQAAGRGLQLLFYSVGIGQISSEVPQNLSASRPQDRQFILSSKKLLLSDSGFYLCAWGDQRGGYNEQFFGPGTRLTVL.

This clone was detected once. V is TRBV19 and J is TRBJ1-1, with no clear D. In germline, CDR1 is LNHDA, CDR2 SQIVND (reference sequence). The CDR3 sequence is 16 residues long. V was trimmed by 4 bases and J by 0 bases, leaving 15 bases between them. For the CDR3, the DNA is TGTGCCAGTAGTAGTCGGGTGATAAGAGTGAACACTGAAGCTTTCTTT. Its protein product is CASSSRVIRVNTEAFF.

This clone was seen a few times. This chain joins TRBV9 and TRBJ1-1; D remains unclear. The CDR3 is made up of 13 amino acids. V lost 1 base, J lost 1 base, and 5 bases lay in between. Germline V gene sequence: CDR1 SGDLS, CDR2 YYNGEE. The CDR3, as DNA: TGTGCCAGCAGCGTATCCCCGAACACTGAAGCTTTCTTT. This translates into CASSVSPNTEAFF.

V is TRBV7-9 and J is TRBJ1-1, with a tentative D call TRBD1 (6 bases). The CDR3 loop spans 14 amino acids. From germline, CDR1 is SEHNR and CDR2 FQNEAQ (reference sequence). Trimming left V 5 bases short and J 6 bases short, with 16 bases between. The CDR3 bases are TGTGCCAGCAGCCCAAAGGGGGGTTTCGCTGAAGCTTTCTTT. It yields the protein CASSPKGGFAEAFF.

In nucleotides, the CDR3 is TGCGCCAGCAGTGTGAGGCTAGAGTACAATGAGCAGTTCTTC. Translation gives CASSVRLEYNEQFF. The chain carries TRBV10-2 and TRBJ2-1; D is unclear. Trimming took 4 bases from V and 4 from J, leaving 11 bases between them. CDR3 size: 14 residues. Germline V CDR1 and CDR2: WSHSY, SAAADI.

In its sample, this clone was seen once. The chain has TRBV6-1 and TRBJ1-6; D is unresolved. The V end lost 4 bases, the J end lost 5 bases, and 6 bases lay between the germline ends. The CDR3 extends over 13 amino acids. Germline CDR1 is MNHNS and CDR2 is SASEGT. CDR3 DNA sequence: TGTGCCAGCAGTGGACGGGATAATTCACCCCTCCACTTT. This translates into CASSGRDNSPLHF.

The rearrangement links TRBV7-8 to TRBJ1-2; tentative D call: TRBD1 (6 bases). Germline loops: CDR1 SGHVS, CDR2 FQNEAQ. The CDR3 loop spans 15 amino acids. The V end lost 5 bases, the J end lost 4 bases, and 17 bases lay between the germline ends. DNA for the CDR3: TGTGCCAGCAGCCGCACAGGCGCGGGGGCCTATGGCTACACCTTC. Its translation is CASSRTGAGAYGYTF.

The J gene is TRBJ1-5, the V gene TRBV27; D possibly corresponds to TRBD1 (6 bases). The germline V gene encodes CDR1 MNHEY and CDR2 SMNVEV (reference sequence). V was cut by 4 bases and J by 1 base, with 23 bases left in between. This CDR3 has 19 amino acids. CDR3 nucleotide sequence: TGTGCCAGCAGTTCTACCGGGACACTCGAAAACCTCAGCAATCAGCCCCAGCATTTT. It yields the protein CASSSTGTLENLSNQPQHF.

This rearrangement joins TRBV6-1 to TRBJ2-3; D may match TRBD1 or TRBD2 (5 bases each). The CDR3 consists of 13 residues. Trimming removed 7 bases at V and 2 bases at J, with 10 bases between. Germline V lookup: CDR1 MNHNS, CDR2 SASEGT. The CDR3 reads CASNWDATDTQYF. CDR3 sequence (DNA): TGTGCCAGCAATTGGGACGCCACAGATACGCAGTATTTT.

The chain carries TRBV29-1 and TRBJ1-1; D unresolved. This CDR3 comprises 13 residues. CDR1 SQVTM and CDR2 ANQGSEA come from the germline V gene. V lost 5 bases to trimming and J lost 1 base, with 11 bases between them. The CDR3 nucleotides read TGCAGCGTTCGTAATGCTCCGAACACTGAAGCTTTCTTT. Protein product: CSVRNAPNTEAFF.

This sequence joins TRBV19 and TRBJ2-5, with D uncertain. Germline values: CDR1 LNHDA, CDR2 SQIVND (reference sequence). There are 13 residues in the CDR3. V was cut by 3 bases and J by 2 bases, with 7 bases left in between. The CDR3 DNA is TGTGCCAGTAGTATGCTTGGGCAAGAGACCCAGTACTTC. Translating it yields CASSMLGQETQYF.

This clone occurred once. This chain uses TRBV27 with TRBJ1-2; D unresolved. Germline CDR1 reads MNHEY; CDR2 reads SMNVEV (reference sequence). This CDR3 has 15 residues. Trimming removed 2 bases from V and 4 bases from J, with 14 bases in between. For the CDR3, the DNA is TGTGCCAGCAGTTTAAGGGATGACCCCTTCTATGGCTACACCTTC. Protein sequence: CASSLRDDPFYGYTF.

The rearrangement links TRBV2 to TRBJ2-1, with 7 bases lining up with TRBD1. Trimming took 2 bases from V and 8 from J; bases not matched to a gene: 9. The V gene's germline CDR1 is SNHLY and CDR2 FYNNEI. CDR3 length equals 15 residues. CDR3: CASSELVQGVDEQFF. CDR3 in DNA: TGTGCCAGCAGTGAATTGGTGCAGGGGGTCGATGAGCAGTTCTTC.

This clone was seen a single time. The chain combines TRBV5-5 with TRBJ2-5; 10 bases map to TRBD1. There are 16 residues in the CDR3. Germline CDR1 SGHKS, CDR2 YYEKEE (reference sequence). J gave up 4 bases and V 4 bases, and 10 bases lay outside the gene matches. The CDR3 reads CASSPLGTGALETQYF. CDR3 in DNA: TGTGCCAGCAGCCCGCTGGGGACAGGGGCTTTAGAGACCCAGTACTTC.

This CDR3 reads CASSSPPSGLAEETQYF. The CDR3 nucleotides are TGTGCCAGCAGCTCGCCCCCATCGGGACTAGCGGAAGAGACCCAGTACTTC. The chain uses TRBV7-6 and TRBJ2-5; TRBD2 agrees at 11 bases. The CDR3 is 17 residues long. V trimming: 4 bases; J trimming: 3 bases; junction bases outside the gene matches: 10. Germline V gene lookup returns CDR1 SGHVS and CDR2 FNYEAQ.

The chain uses TRBV9 and TRBJ2-1, with TRBD1 matching over 7 bases. Germline assignment: CDR1 SGDLS and CDR2 YYNGEE. Unmatched junction bases numbered 7, after V lost 4 bases and J lost 3 bases. The CDR3 is made up of 15 amino acids. The chain's CDR3 is CASSTRQGNYNEQFF. Written as DNA, the CDR3 is TGTGCCAGCAGCACTCGACAGGGAAACTACAATGAGCAGTTCTTC.

This clone was seen only a few times. The gene calls are TRBV19 and TRBJ1-1, with D hard to call. Germline loops: CDR1 LNHDA, CDR2 SQIVND (reference sequence). This CDR3 comprises 17 residues. Trimming shortened V by 4 bases and J by 6 bases, and 24 bases separated the two germline ends. The CDR3 DNA is TGTGCCAGTAGTAGCCGTGGGCCAGCAACCGAAATCCCTGAAGCTTTCTTT. Protein: CASSSRGPATEIPEAFF.

The chain uses TRBV5-6 and TRBJ2-3, with D maybe TRBD2 (5 bases). Trimming cost V 6 bases and J 5 bases, with 13 bases left between them. The V gene's germline CDR1 is SGHDT and CDR2 YYEEEE. The CDR3 has 13 residues. The CDR3 region has the DNA TGTGCCAGCATCCCCCCCGCGGGAGATACGCAGTATTTT. Translated: CASIPPAGDTQYF.

The chain is built from TRBV5-1 and TRBJ2-1; 11 positions agree with TRBD1. V was pared by 4 bases and J by 5 bases, with 8 bases of the junction left unmatched. CDR3 length: 16 amino acids. Germline CDR1 SGHRS, CDR2 YFSETQ. The CDR3: CASSLPGTGGNNEQFF. CDR3 in DNA: TGCGCCAGCAGCCTGCCTGGGACAGGGGGTAACAATGAGCAGTTCTTC.

The rearrangement uses TRBV4-1 and TRBJ1-5; no definite D call. The ends were cut back, 0 bases at V and 5 bases at J, with 11 bases in the middle. This CDR3 region has 15 residues. Germline assignment: CDR1 MGHRA and CDR2 YSYEKL. This chain's CDR3 is CASSQDHIQYQPQHF. CDR3 bases: TGCGCCAGCAGCCAAGACCACATACAATATCAGCCCCAGCATTTT.